The T cell receptor (beta chain) under discussion was sequenced for a study of cytomegalovirus exposure and HLA in healthy donors. Vbeta (60) and Jbeta (13) primers were used in the PCR. Profiling relied on immunoSEQ multiplex PCR, and the TCRdb table lists in-frame clones only, not all of them. This sample's table reports some 120,000 clones. This clonotype was obtained from an older woman in good health and CMV-seronegative. Sequenced: PBMCs.

CDR3 nucleotides: TGCGCCAGCGCTAGGGACAGGGGCTACGAGCAGTACTTC. Protein product: CASARDRGYEQYF. This rearrangement joins TRBV5-1 to TRBJ2-7; TRBD1 aligns across 10 bases. This CDR3 has 13 residues. The germline CDR1 and CDR2 sequences are SGHRS and YFSETQ. J gave up 3 bases and V 7 bases, and 4 bases lay outside the gene matches.